The clone carrying this T cell receptor beta chain has more than one count but fewer than ten. Its matching antigen is unknown. The V gene lost 2 bases and the J gene lost 5 bases, with 8 bases spanning the gap. The CDR3 consists of 12 residues. The germline V gene encodes CDR1 SGHDT and CDR2 YYEEEE. This specimen belongs to a study of PD-1 blockade in classical Hodgkin lymphoma. Across the study: Once every 2 weeks, patients received intravenous nivolumab at 3 mg/kg.

Whole-study findings and limits: In newly diagnosed patients, baseline TCR diversity was reportedly below that of healthy donors.

After autologous stem cell transplantation all patients relapsed, and prior brentuximab vedotin exposure differed between cohorts. Thawed PBMCs yielded CD4+ T cells through magnetic negative selection. TCRdb keeps only in-frame clones here, not all; method: immunoSEQ multiplex PCR. This sample has about 27,000 clones, with more than 60% found just once. The sample was CD4+ T cells from blood, taken at baseline. The sequence was collected from a human donor with classical Hodgkin lymphoma. This sequence joins TRBV5-6 and TRBJ2-7; TRBD1 might be the D (6 bases). CDR3 sequence: CASSLDRHEQYF. The DNA for the CDR3 is TGTGCCAGCAGCTTAGACAGGCACGAGCAGTACTTC.